This TCR beta chain was sequenced for a study of Ad26.COV2.S vaccination and SARS-CoV-2 variants. The treatment here: 15 to 20 received Ad26.COV2.S at low or high dose, single or two shots; 5 received placebo; per-sample allocation not given. Specimens were obtained on day 63 following the first vaccine or placebo injection. V shed 3 bases, J shed 6 bases, and the junction held 15 bases outside the gene matches. The germline gives CDR1 MGHRA, CDR2 YSYEKL. CDR3 length: 17 residues. Sequencing was performed with immunoSEQ multiplex PCR; in TCRdb, only in-frame clones are kept and a portion is missing. The table includes just over 350,000 clones, around 84% detected once.

The specimen comprised peripheral blood, sampled in a trial of Ad26.COV2.S vaccine versus placebo. The chain employs TRBV4-1 and TRBJ2-7, with 9 bases lining up with TRBD1. The TCR was taken from a person aged 18-60 years who received the Ad26.COV2.S COVID-19 vaccine or a placebo. The CDR3 region is CASSHRYTGGASGEQYF. For the CDR3, the DNA is TGCGCCAGCAGCCATCGATACACAGGGGGCGCGAGCGGCGAGCAGTACTTC.